This entry features one TCR beta chain sequence. In the study's own analysis: The assay estimated nucleated cells by amplifying reference gene primers. Sequencing used immunoSEQ multiplex PCR; TCRdb keeps in-frame clones, though not all of them. V, J and clone size are taken as reported in that table, and D and trimming were inferred from the DNA itself. The table has 250,000 to 350,000 clones, roughly 89% seen once. CDR1 and CDR2 from the germline V gene are SEHNR and FQNEAQ (reference sequence). Deletions cut 5 bases from V and 2 bases from J, with 12 bases between. This CDR3 spans 14 amino acids. The sample is drawn from a study of blood T cell repertoires in COVID-19. As for the study in general: Sites across the United States, Italy and Spain contributed samples from acute and convalescent COVID-19. Nucleic acid was either cDNA or gDNA, and it came from T cells, B-cell-depleted T cells, or PBMCs.

The sample taken for sequencing was peripheral blood. The receptor was isolated from a woman aged 40 to 50 who had recovered from COVID-19. The rearrangement joins TRBV7-9 to TRBJ2-5; possible D gene TRBD1, 6 bases. CDR3 sequence: CASSHRTEQETQYF. In DNA, the CDR3 is TGTGCCAGCAGCCACCGGACAGAACAAGAGACCCAGTACTTC.